These T cell receptor beta chains were read from a single sample in a study of blood T cell repertoires in COVID-19. Profiled with immunoSEQ multiplex PCR; TCRdb holds only in-frame clones, not every one. The sample has roughly 190,000 clones, roughly 82% seen once. Sequencing was carried out using PBMCs or T cells enriched from blood (not recorded which). The source of these receptors is a man aged 35 to 55 who had recovered from COVID-19. The CDR3 runs from the conserved cysteine through the conserved F or W. A D gene is named only where the DNA matches it firmly. A row's size may be missing; if present it is once, few, many or a size class.

j_call,d_call,clone_size,v_call,cdr3_nt,cdr3_aa
TRBJ2-3,.,.,TRBV5-5,TGTGCCAGCAGCTTGGTAACGGGATATACGCAGTATTTT,CASSLVTGYTQYF
TRBJ1-5,.,.,TRBV2,TGTGCCAGCAGCGAGGGACTGATTAGCAATCAGCCCCAGCATTTT,CASSEGLISNQPQHF
TRBJ2-7,.,.,TRBV21-1,TGTGCCAGCAGCAAAGCTGGGGGCGCCTCCTACGAGCAGTACTTC,CASSKAGGASYEQYF
TRBJ2-7,.,.,TRBV5-6,TGTGCCAGCAGCTTGAGGAGGGGGCACACCTACGAGCAGTACTTC,CASSLRRGHTYEQYF
TRBJ2-3,TRBD1,.,TRBV5-1,TGCGCCAGCAGCTTGGGGCCAGGGGGAGATACGCAGTATTTT,CASSLGPGGDTQYF
TRBJ1-5,TRBD1,.,TRBV7-2,TGTGCCAGCAGCTTAAAAACAGGGGGTAATCAGCCCCAGCATTTT,CASSLKTGGNQPQHF
TRBJ1-1,.,.,TRBV10-1,TGCGCCAGCAGCCCGCACATTCGGGGGACTGAAGCTTTCTTT,CASSPHIRGTEAFF
TRBJ1-5,TRBD1,.,TRBV19,TGTGCCAGTAGTATGGACAGGGGGCACGGGCAGCCCCAGCATTTT,CASSMDRGHGQPQHF
TRBJ2-7,TRBD1,.,TRBV9,TGTGCCAGCAGCGCAACAGGGGGCAGTTTCCACGAGCAGTACTTC,CASSATGGSFHEQYF
TRBJ1-1,.,.,TRBV30,TGTGCCGGAACACAGGGCGTGAACACTGAAGCTTTCTTT,CAGTQGVNTEAFF
TRBJ2-7,TRBD2,once,TRBV10-3,TGTGCCATCACGGCGGGAGGGAGCTCCTACGAGCAGTACTTC,CAITAGGSSYEQYF
TRBJ1-4,.,.,TRBV6-5,TGTGCCAGCAGCCAGGGGAATGAAAAACTGTTTTTT,CASSQGNEKLFF
TRBJ1-5,.,.,TRBV2,TGTGCCAGCGGGGGCCCCGGAGGATTCAATCAGCCCCAGCATTTT,CASGGPGGFNQPQHF
TRBJ1-5,TRBD1,.,TRBV19,TGTGCCAGTAGCAAAGGACAGGGGGCGGGACAGCCCCAGCATTTT,CASSKGQGAGQPQHF
TRBJ2-7,TRBD2,.,TRBV18,TGTGCCAGCTCGCACTCTCCCTCACTAGCGGGATATACCTACGAGCAGTACTTC,CASSHSPSLAGYTYEQYF
TRBJ2-5,.,.,TRBV6-2/TRBV6-3,TGTGCCAGCAGTTACATGACTGGCAAAGAGACCCAGTACTTC,CASSYMTGKETQYF
TRBJ1-5,.,once,TRBV19,TGTGCCAGTAGTATGGTCGCGGGAAGCAATCAGCCCCAGCATTTT,CASSMVAGSNQPQHF
TRBJ2-3,TRBD2,.,TRBV7-6,TGTGCCAGCAGCTTAGCCCGAGCGGGAGGTACAGATACGCAGTATTTT,CASSLARAGGTDTQYF
TRBJ2-7,.,.,TRBV27,TGTGCCAGCACGTCACCGGGGAAAAACTACGAGCAGTACTTC,CASTSPGKNYEQYF
TRBJ2-1,.,once,TRBV4-1,TGCGCCAGCAGCCAAGTAATAGGGCAGGGGAACGGGGTCGAGCAGTTCTTC,CASSQVIGQGNGVEQFF
TRBJ2-3,.,.,TRBV5-1,TGCGCCAGCAGCTTGGCCGGGGGTGCTGCAGATACGCAGTATTTT,CASSLAGGAADTQYF
TRBJ2-1,.,.,TRBV7-2,TGTGCCAGCAGCTTAGGAGGGCTACCCTGGGGTGAGCAGTTCTTC,CASSLGGLPWGEQFF
TRBJ2-3,TRBD2,.,TRBV2,TGTGCCAGCAGTGAGGGAGGGTATGGAGGCACAGATACGCAGTATTTT,CASSEGGYGGTDTQYF
TRBJ1-5,.,.,TRBV30,TGTGCCTGGAGTCCCCAGGGAAATCAGCCCCAGCATTTT,CAWSPQGNQPQHF
TRBJ1-1,.,.,TRBV5-6,TGTGCCAGCAGCTTGTACAGCCGTGACACTGAAGCTTTCTTT,CASSLYSRDTEAFF
TRBJ1-1,TRBD1,.,TRBV4-3,TGCGCCAGCAGCCAAGTCGGGACAGCTGAAGCTTTCTTT,CASSQVGTAEAFF
TRBJ2-2,.,once,TRBV6-5,TGTGCCAGCAGTTCGACCGGGGAGCTGTTTTTT,CASSSTGELFF
TRBJ1-2,TRBD1,once,TRBV7-2,TGTGCCAGCAGCCAACAGGGGCCAAACTATGGCTACACCTTC,CASSQQGPNYGYTF
TRBJ1-1,TRBD1,.,TRBV20-1,TGCAGTGCTAGTCCGGACAGGGAATCTTTCTTT,CSASPDRESFF
TRBJ2-5,TRBD1,.,TRBV11-2,TGTGCCAGCAGCTCCATGACAGGGCAAGAGACCCAGTACTTC,CASSSMTGQETQYF
TRBJ2-1,.,.,TRBV9,TGTGCCAGCAGCGCTGACACAAGCTACAATGAGCAGTTCTTC,CASSADTSYNEQFF
TRBJ2-1,TRBD1,.,TRBV9,TGTGCCAGCAGCGCCACCGGGACAGTAAATTACAATGAGCAGTTCTTC,CASSATGTVNYNEQFF
TRBJ2-1,.,.,TRBV18,TGTGCCAGCTCACCGGACAGCTACAATGAGCAGTTCTTC,CASSPDSYNEQFF
TRBJ1-3,.,.,TRBV10-3,TGTGCCATCAGTAACTCCTGGTTGGCAGGGGAATCTGGAAACACCATATATTTT,CAISNSWLAGESGNTIYF
TRBJ2-2,TRBD1,.,TRBV2,TGTGCCAGCAGACTCCGGGACAGCAACACCGGGGAGCTGTTTTTT,CASRLRDSNTGELFF
TRBJ2-1,.,.,TRBV28,TGTGCCATCATGGACGGGAACAATGAGCAGTTCTTC,CAIMDGNNEQFF
TRBJ1-5,TRBD1,.,TRBV5-1,TGCGCCAGCAGCATTACAGGGGGCGGACAGCCCCAGCATTTT,CASSITGGGQPQHF
TRBJ2-5,.,.,TRBV6-5,TGTGCCAGCAGTTACGCGGTTTCTGGGGAGACCCAGTACTTC,CASSYAVSGETQYF
TRBJ2-2,.,.,TRBV4-2,TGTGCCAGCAGCCAGGAGGCCCGGGGCACCGGGGAGCTGTTTTTT,CASSQEARGTGELFF
TRBJ2-1,.,.,TRBV29-1,TGCAGCGTTGAATACAGGGCGGGTGAGCAGTTCTTC,CSVEYRAGEQFF
TRBJ1-2,.,.,TRBV5-5,TGTGCCAGCAGCTTGGAGGTATTGGGCAACTATGGCTACACCTTC,CASSLEVLGNYGYTF
TRBJ2-3,.,.,TRBV4-2,TGTGCCAGCAGCCAAGAGAGGCCAGATACGCAGTATTTT,CASSQERPDTQYF
TRBJ2-4,.,.,TRBV7-8,TGTGCCAGCAGCTTAGCTAGCAGGGACTTAGCCAAAAACATTCAGTACTTC,CASSLASRDLAKNIQYF
TRBJ2-7,.,.,TRBV27,TGTGCCAGCAGTTCGCGGGACAGTTATTACGAGCAGTACTTC,CASSSRDSYYEQYF
TRBJ1-6,TRBD1,.,TRBV5-8,TGTGCCAGCAGTAGACAGGGGAATGAAAATTCACCCCTCCACTTT,CASSRQGNENSPLHF
TRBJ1-1,.,.,TRBV18,TGTGCCAGTGCCCGGGATTCTGAAGCTTTCTTT,CASARDSEAFF
TRBJ2-5,TRBD1,few,TRBV10-1,TGCGCCAGCAGTCCGGGACAGGGTCCCGAGACCCAGTACTTC,CASSPGQGPETQYF
TRBJ2-1,.,.,TRBV6-1,TGTGCCAGCAGTGAAACGCAGGGCACTGAGCAGTTCTTC,CASSETQGTEQFF
TRBJ1-2,TRBD1,.,TRBV6-5,TGTGCCAGCAGTTTCCGGACAGGGGGAAGCTACACCTTC,CASSFRTGGSYTF
TRBJ2-7,TRBD1,few,TRBV4-1,TGCGCCAGCAGCCGGGGACAGATCTCCTACGAGCAGTACTTC,CASSRGQISYEQYF
TRBJ1-5,.,.,TRBV28,TGTGCCAGCAGTTTATTTTTGGAGGGACCCCAGCATTTT,CASSLFLEGPQHF
TRBJ2-5,TRBD1,.,TRBV6-1,TGTGCCAGCAGTGAAGCGCAGGGGGAAGAGACCCAGTACTTC,CASSEAQGEETQYF
TRBJ1-2,TRBD1,.,TRBV10-3,TGTGCCATCAGTGGCGGGACAGGGGGCAACGGTGGCTATGGCTACACCTTC,CAISGGTGGNGGYGYTF
TRBJ2-1,TRBD2,.,TRBV6-5,TGTGCCAGCAGGAGCGCGGGAGGGAGAGGCAATGAGCAGTTCTTC,CASRSAGGRGNEQFF
TRBJ2-4,TRBD1,.,TRBV6-5,TGTGCCAGTCGGACAGGGGCCGCAAACATTCAGTACTTC,CASRTGAANIQYF
TRBJ1-2,TRBD1,.,TRBV29-1,TGCAGCGGACGAGCTGGGACAGACTATGGCTACACCTTC,CSGRAGTDYGYTF
TRBJ1-6,.,.,TRBV7-8,TGTGCCAGCAGCCCCATGGACAGTAGCAATTCACCCCTCCACTTT,CASSPMDSSNSPLHF
TRBJ1-1,.,.,TRBV12-3/TRBV12-4,TGTGCCAGCAGTTTCGGTTTGAACACTGAAGCTTTCTTT,CASSFGLNTEAFF
TRBJ1-1,.,once,TRBV10-1,TGCGCCAGCAGCCCGAGGTTAAACACTGAAGCTTTCTTT,CASSPRLNTEAFF
TRBJ1-2,.,.,TRBV30,TGTGCCTGGACAGTGACTGACTATGGCTACACCTTC,CAWTVTDYGYTF